The 18 T cell receptor beta chains below all came from one sample that was sequenced in a study of T-cell reconstitution after alpha-beta-depleted transplantation in children. Molecular barcoding with unique molecular identifiers was used for the TCRbeta library. TCRdb re-derived calls from the PCR reads in MiXCR, one entry per CDR3 protein. This table holds about 600,000 distinct CDR3 sequences, approximately 22% found once. The source material was PBMCs, mostly from graft donor cells, sampled 360 days after TCRalphabeta/CD19-depleted stem cell transplant. These receptors all come from a boy under two years old who had a stem cell transplant for acute myeloid leukemia, so the T cells may come from the graft donor.

V and J are TRBV21-1 and TRBJ2-5; TRBD1 is taken as the D call from the table, unchecked against the DNA. TRBV21-1 is annotated as a pseudogene. The length of the CDR3 is 16 residues. The CDR3 coding sequence is TGTGCCAGCAGCAATTCTCCGGGACAGGGGGAAGAGACCCAGTACTTC. Its translation is CASSNSPGQGEETQYF.

V usage is TRBV5-1 and J usage is TRBJ1-1, with a possible D match to TRBD1 (6 bases). The length of the CDR3 is 17 residues. V was shortened by 4 bases and J by 5 bases, with 24 bases between the two germline ends. Looked up from germline, CDR1 is SGHRS and CDR2 is YFSETQ. This chain's CDR3 is CASSLMEGRGLGTEAFF. The DNA for the CDR3 is TGCGCCAGCAGCCTCATGGAGGGCAGGGGATTAGGTACTGAAGCTTTCTTT.

In its sample, this clonotype was seen a few times. DNA of the CDR3: TGCAGCGTTGAACGCGGGGGTAGGGGTGAAGCTTTCTTT. Its protein is CSVERGGRGEAFF. The gene calls are TRBV29-1 and TRBJ1-1; a possible D gene is TRBD1 (5 bases). The germline V gene has CDR1 SQVTM and CDR2 ANQGSEA. The CDR3 extends over 13 amino acids. V was shortened by 2 bases and J by 7 bases, with 14 bases between the two germline ends. Full variable domain (missing parts from reference TRBV29-1 and TRBJ1-1): SAVISQKPSRDICQRGTSLTIQCQVDSQVTMMFWYRQQPGQSLTLIATANQGSEATYESGFVIDKFPISRPNLTFSTLTVSNMSPEDSSIYLCSVERGGRGEAFFGQGTRLTVV.

This chain uses TRBV20-1 with TRBJ2-1; TRBD1 or TRBD2 may be the D gene (5 bases each). Germline CDR1 DFQATT, CDR2 SNEGSKA (reference sequence). Trimming pared 8 bases from V and 6 bases from J, leaving 17 bases between. CDR3 length equals 13 residues. The CDR3 DNA reads as TGCAGTCCATTCGCCGGGACGTTCAATGAGCAGTTCTTC. Its translation is CSPFAGTFNEQFF.

This clonotype occurred a few times. CDR3: CASSFRLAQETQYF. CDR3 bases: TGTGCCAGCAGTTTCAGACTAGCCCAAGAGACCCAGTACTTC. The J gene is TRBJ2-5, the V gene TRBV28, with 7 bases lining up with TRBD2. The CDR3 has 14 residues. Per the germline V gene, CDR1 is MDHEN and CDR2 is SYDVKM. With V trimmed by 3 bases and J by 1 base, 2 bases remained unmatched.

The chain has TRBV6-2 or TRBV6-3 and TRBJ2-5, with 7 positions matching TRBD2. Germline CDR1 and CDR2: MNHEY and SVGEGT. The CDR3 is made up of 14 amino acids. Losses at the gene ends were 7 bases for V and 4 bases for J; bases not matched to a gene: 9. For the CDR3, the DNA is TGTGCCAGCACCCGGGGGGTTTTCGGAGAGACCCAGTACTTC. It translates to CASTRGVFGETQYF.

V usage is TRBV29-1 and J usage is TRBJ2-5; 10 positions match TRBD2. Germline CDR1 and CDR2: SQVTM and ANQGSEA. Losses at the gene ends were 7 bases for V and 2 bases for J; bases not matched to a gene: 7. This CDR3 is 14 amino acids long. This chain's CDR3 is CSAKRGGMQETQYF. CDR3 coding DNA: TGCAGCGCCAAGCGGGGGGGGATGCAAGAGACCCAGTACTTC.

This clonotype was counted many times. The CDR3 DNA sequence: TGCGCCAGCAGCCAAGGTGTGACTAGCGGGGCAGATACGCAGTATTTT. The encoded protein is CASSQGVTSGADTQYF. The chain couples TRBV4-1 to TRBJ2-3; 11 bases align to TRBD2. Looked up from germline, CDR1 is MGHRA and CDR2 is YSYEKL. J gave up 4 bases and V 1 base, and 4 bases lay outside the gene matches. There are 16 residues in the CDR3.

J is TRBJ1-4 and V is TRBV6-5; 9 positions match TRBD1. Per the germline V gene, CDR1 is MNHEY and CDR2 is SVGAGI. The V segment lost 4 bases and the J segment 7 bases; nucleotides outside the gene matches: 10. The CDR3 is 16 amino acids. Written as DNA, the CDR3 is TGTGCCAGCAGTTCCGACACAGGGGGCTTGGTTGAAAAACTGTTTTTT. Translation gives CASSSDTGGLVEKLFF.

CDR3 DNA: TGTGCCACCAGTGATGGCGGTGTCTCCTACAATGAGCAGTTCTTC. The encoded protein is CATSDGGVSYNEQFF. This chain links TRBV24-1 with TRBJ2-1; D uncertain. The CDR3 length is 15 residues. The germline V gene has CDR1 KGHDR and CDR2 SFDVKD. V lost 3 bases to trimming and J lost 0 bases, with 8 bases between them.

The chain recombines TRBV5-1 with TRBJ2-5; 7 bases agree with TRBD2. V was clipped by 3 bases and J by 5 bases; unmatched bases: 10. This CDR3 has 15 amino acids. Germline V gene data show CDR1 as SGHRS and CDR2 as YFSETQ. The CDR3, as DNA: TGCGCCAGCAGCTGGACCGGGACTATGGTGGAGACCCAGTACTTC. It is translated as CASSWTGTMVETQYF.

This clonotype was observed many times. The chain links TRBV6-5 to TRBJ1-2; D uncertain. V lost 0 bases, J lost 3 bases, and 8 bases lay in between. This CDR3 contains 14 residues. Germline assignment: CDR1 MNHEY and CDR2 SVGAGI. CDR3 DNA sequence: TGTGCCAGCAGTTACTCGGGCAGCTACTATGGCTACACCTTC. Translated, it gives CASSYSGSYYGYTF.

This clonotype turned up a few times. The chain recombines TRBV20-1 with TRBJ1-5, with D unresolved. The V end lost 3 bases, the J end lost 4 bases, and 10 bases lay between the germline ends. The CDR3 is 13 residues long. Germline assignment: CDR1 DFQATT and CDR2 SNEGSKA (reference sequence). CDR3 amino acids: CSARTSLNQPQHF. For the CDR3, the DNA is TGCAGTGCTAGGACTTCCCTTAATCAGCCCCAGCATTTT.

The gene calls are TRBV5-5 and TRBJ2-5; D uncertain. CDR3 length equals 16 residues. V lost 5 bases, J lost 2 bases, and 19 bases lay in between. The germline CDR1 and CDR2 sequences are SGHKS and YYEKEE (reference sequence). CDR3 nucleotides: TGTGCCAGCAGTCTCCGGACGGCAGCTTTACAAGAGACCCAGTACTTC. Translating gives CASSLRTAALQETQYF.

This clonotype appeared once. J is TRBJ2-5 and V is TRBV20-1; no firm D call. This CDR3 region has 12 residues. Germline V lookup: CDR1 DFQATT, CDR2 SNEGSKA (reference sequence). The V end was cut by 6 bases, the J end by 5 bases, with 13 bases between. The CDR3 coding sequence is TGCAGTGCCCAAGCCGAGTCGGAGACCCAGTACTTC. The encoded protein is CSAQAESETQYF.

V usage is TRBV10-3 and J usage is TRBJ2-4; 9 nucleotides agree with TRBD1. Losses at the gene ends were 4 bases for V and 8 bases for J; bases not matched to a gene: 6. CDR1 ENHRY and CDR2 SYGVKD come from the germline V gene. This CDR3 region has 14 residues. The CDR3 region has the DNA TGTGCCATCAGTGCTACAGGGGGCTTGGACATTCAGTACTTC. Its protein product is CAISATGGLDIQYF.

This clonotype showed up many times. The V call is TRBV12-3 or TRBV12-4, the J call TRBJ2-1; no firm D call. The CDR3 spans 17 residues. V was pared by 7 bases and J by 3 bases, with 22 bases between. CDR3 coding DNA: TGTGCCAGCACCCCACTCTGGGAACGCGCCTTCTACAATGAGCAGTTCTTC. Translated, it gives CASTPLWERAFYNEQFF.

In this sample, this clonotype turned up a few times. V is TRBV20-1 and J is TRBJ1-6, with D possibly being TRBD1 (5 bases). The length of the CDR3 is 14 residues. The V gene's germline CDR1 is DFQATT and CDR2 SNEGSKA (reference sequence). V was shortened by 2 bases and J by 5 bases, with 10 bases between the two germline ends. The CDR3 spells CSARRDGNNSPLHF. For the CDR3, the DNA is TGCAGTGCTAGAAGGGACGGGAATAATTCACCCCTCCACTTT.